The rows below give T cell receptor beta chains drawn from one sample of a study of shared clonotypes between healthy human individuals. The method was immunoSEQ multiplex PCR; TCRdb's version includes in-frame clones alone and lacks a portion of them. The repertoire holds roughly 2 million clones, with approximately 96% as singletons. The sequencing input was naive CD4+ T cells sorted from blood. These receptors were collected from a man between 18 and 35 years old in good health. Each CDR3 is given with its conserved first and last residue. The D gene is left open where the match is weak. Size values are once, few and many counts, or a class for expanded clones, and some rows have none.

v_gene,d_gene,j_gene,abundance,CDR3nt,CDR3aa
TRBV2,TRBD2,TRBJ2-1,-,TGTGCCAGCAGGCCCCAAAGCGGGAGGTTATACAATGAGCAGTTCTTC,CASRPQSGRLYNEQFF
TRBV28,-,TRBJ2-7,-,TGTGCCAGCAGTTTAAATTACGAGCAGTACTTC,CASSLNYEQYF
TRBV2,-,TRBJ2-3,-,TGTGCCAGCAGTGGGCGACTTGCGGGCGACACCACAGATACGCAGTATTTT,CASSGRLAGDTTDTQYF
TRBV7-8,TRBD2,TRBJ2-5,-,TGTGCCAGCAGCTTAGGACTAGCGGGAGTCCAAGAGACCCAGTACTTC,CASSLGLAGVQETQYF
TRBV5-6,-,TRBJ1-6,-,TGTGCCAGCAGCTTGTACGGGGGCAGTTCTAATTCACCCCTCCACTTT,CASSLYGGSSNSPLHF
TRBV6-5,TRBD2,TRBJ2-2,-,TGTGCCAGCAGCTACGGGACTAGCGGGACCGGGGAGCTGTTTTTT,CASSYGTSGTGELFF
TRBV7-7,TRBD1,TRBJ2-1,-,TGTGCTAGCAGCCCCCGACAGGGAGAGGGTGAGCAGTTCTTC,CASSPRQGEGEQFF
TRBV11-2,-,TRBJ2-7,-,TGTGCCAGCAGCTTAGAGACGGGAGTGGCCTACGAGCAGTACTTC,CASSLETGVAYEQYF
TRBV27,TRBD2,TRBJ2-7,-,TGTGCCAGCAGTTTGGGTCGGGGGGGGCCCGCGAGGACCTACGAGCAGTACTTC,CASSLGRGGPARTYEQYF
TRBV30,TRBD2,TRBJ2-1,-,TGTGCCTGGAGACCGACTAGCCTTGGCTACAATGAGCAGTTCTTC,CAWRPTSLGYNEQFF
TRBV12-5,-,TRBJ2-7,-,TGTGCTACTAAACAAGAGGGTGGACACTCCTACGAGCAGTACTTC,CATKQEGGHSYEQYF
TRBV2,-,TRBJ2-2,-,TGTGCCAGCAGGGAAGGACCTGCGAACACCGGGGAGCTGTTTTTT,CASREGPANTGELFF
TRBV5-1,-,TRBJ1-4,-,TGCGCCAGCAGCTTATCAGGTAGTGAAAAACTGTTTTTT,CASSLSGSEKLFF
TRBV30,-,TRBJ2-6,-,TGTGCCTGGAGGGGGGTCTCTGGGGCCAACGTCCTGACTTTC,CAWRGVSGANVLTF
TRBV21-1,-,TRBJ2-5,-,TGTGCCAGCAGCAAAGAAATGGGGAAGGAGACCCAGTACTTC,CASSKEMGKETQYF
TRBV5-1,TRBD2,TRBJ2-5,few,TGCGCCAGCAGCTTGGCCGGGGGGGAGACCCAGTACTTC,CASSLAGGETQYF
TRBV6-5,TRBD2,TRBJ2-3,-,TGTGCCAGCAGCCGATATACTAGCGGGGCGAATACGCAGTATTTT,CASSRYTSGANTQYF